This TCR beta chain was identified in a study of blood T cell repertoires in COVID-19. Profiled with immunoSEQ multiplex PCR; TCRdb holds only in-frame clones, not every one. The data contain roughly 140,000 clones, over 70% of them singletons. Germline CDR1 is SQVTM and CDR2 is ANQGSEA. The V gene end was trimmed by 6 bases and the J gene end by 4 bases; junction bases not matched to a gene: 7. The length of the CDR3 is 13 residues. Sequencing was carried out using PBMCs or T cells enriched from blood (not recorded which). V is TRBV29-1 and J is TRBJ2-5; 8 bases are shared with TRBD2. This clonotype was sampled from a man aged 60 to 69 who had recovered from COVID-19. This CDR3 reads CSVTPSGLETQYF. CDR3 DNA: TGCAGCGTGACCCCTAGCGGGTTAGAGACCCAGTACTTC.